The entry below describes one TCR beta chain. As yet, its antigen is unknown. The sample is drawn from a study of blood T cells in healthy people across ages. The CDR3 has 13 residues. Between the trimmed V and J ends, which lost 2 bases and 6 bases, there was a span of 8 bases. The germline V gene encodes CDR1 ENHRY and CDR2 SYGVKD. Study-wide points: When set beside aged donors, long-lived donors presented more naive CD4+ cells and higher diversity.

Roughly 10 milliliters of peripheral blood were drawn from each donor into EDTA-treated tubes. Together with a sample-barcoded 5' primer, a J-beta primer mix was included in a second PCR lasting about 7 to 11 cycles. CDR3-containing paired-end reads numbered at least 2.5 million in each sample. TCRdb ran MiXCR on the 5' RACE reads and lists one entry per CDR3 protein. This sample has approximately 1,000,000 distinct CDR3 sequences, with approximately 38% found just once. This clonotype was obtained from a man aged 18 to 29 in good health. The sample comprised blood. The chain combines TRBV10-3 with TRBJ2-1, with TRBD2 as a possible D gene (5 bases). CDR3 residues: CAISEGLSNEQFF. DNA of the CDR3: TGTGCCATCAGTGAGGGACTTTCCAATGAGCAGTTCTTC.